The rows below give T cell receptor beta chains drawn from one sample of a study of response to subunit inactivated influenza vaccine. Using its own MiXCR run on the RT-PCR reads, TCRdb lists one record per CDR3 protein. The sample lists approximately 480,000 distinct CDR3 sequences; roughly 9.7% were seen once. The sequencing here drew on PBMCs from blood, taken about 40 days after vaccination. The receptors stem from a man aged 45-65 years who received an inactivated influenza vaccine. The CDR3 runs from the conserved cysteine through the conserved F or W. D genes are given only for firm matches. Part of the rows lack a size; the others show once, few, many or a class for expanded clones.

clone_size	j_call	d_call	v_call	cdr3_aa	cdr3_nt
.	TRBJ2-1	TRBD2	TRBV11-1	CASRRTSGREHEQFF	TGTGCCAGCAGGCGAACTAGCGGGAGAGAACATGAGCAGTTCTTC
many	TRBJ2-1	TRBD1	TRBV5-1	CASSPSPGTVGNEQFF	TGCGCCAGCAGCCCGAGCCCCGGGACAGTGGGCAATGAGCAGTTCTTC
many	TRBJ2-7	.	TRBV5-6	CASSPGLKAYEQYF	TGTGCCAGCAGCCCGGGACTGAAAGCCTACGAGCAGTACTTC
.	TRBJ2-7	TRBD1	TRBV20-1	CSAEEGGVHYEQYF	TGCAGTGCTGAAGAAGGGGGCGTTCACTACGAGCAGTACTTC
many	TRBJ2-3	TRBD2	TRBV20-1	CSARVGLAGANTDTQYF	TGCAGTGCTAGAGTGGGACTAGCGGGGGCCAACACAGATACGCAGTATTTT
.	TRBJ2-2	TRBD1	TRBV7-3	CASSLFPGTGGNTGELFF	TGTGCCAGCAGCTTATTTCCCGGGACAGGGGGCAACACCGGGGAGCTGTTTTTT
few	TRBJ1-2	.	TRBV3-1	CASSRQGGGYTF	TGTGCCAGCAGTCGCCAGGGTGGCGGCTACACCTTC
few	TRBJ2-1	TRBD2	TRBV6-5	CASSYWPLAGGPHEQFF	TGTGCCAGCAGTTACTGGCCCCTAGCGGGGGGGCCTCATGAGCAGTTCTTC
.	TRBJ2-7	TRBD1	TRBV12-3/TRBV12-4	CASRPSTGGVEQYF	TGTGCCAGCAGACCCTCGACAGGGGGCGTAGAGCAGTACTTC
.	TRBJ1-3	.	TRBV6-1	CASSGLSRYSGNTIYF	TGTGCCAGCAGTGGACTGTCGAGATACTCTGGAAACACCATATATTTT
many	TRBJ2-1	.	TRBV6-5	CASSYSTGSSYNEQFF	TGTGCCAGCAGTTACTCCACAGGGAGCTCCTACAATGAGCAGTTCTTC
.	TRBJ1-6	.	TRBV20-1	CSAEQGSYNSPLHF	TGCAGTGCCGAACAGGGATCCTATAATTCACCCCTCCACTTT
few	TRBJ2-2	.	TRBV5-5	CASSLGRSLTGELFF	TGTGCCAGCAGCTTGGGTCGGAGTTTAACGGGGGAGCTGTTTTTT
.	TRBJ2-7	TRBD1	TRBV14	CASSPRQGRFYEQYF	TGTGCCAGCAGCCCCCGACAGGGGCGCTTCTACGAGCAGTACTTC
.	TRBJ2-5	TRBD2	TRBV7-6	CASSGMTSGETQYF	TGTGCCAGCAGCGGGATGACTAGCGGAGAGACCCAGTACTTC
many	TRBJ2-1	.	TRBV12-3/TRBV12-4	CASRDVGEEQFF	TGTGCCAGCAGAGATGTCGGGGAGGAGCAGTTCTTC
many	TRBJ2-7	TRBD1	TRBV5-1	CASRPDRDYEQYF	TGCGCCAGCAGACCCGACAGGGACTACGAGCAGTACTTC
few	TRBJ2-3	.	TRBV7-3	CASSLGAGFLPSTDTQYF	TGTGCCAGCAGCCTAGGGGCAGGGTTTCTTCCTAGCACAGATACGCAGTATTTT
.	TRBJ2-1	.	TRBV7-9	CASSLDPNEQFF	TGTGCCAGCAGCTTAGACCCCAATGAGCAGTTCTTC
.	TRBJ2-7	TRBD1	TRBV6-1	CASSRQGGLEQYF	TGTGCCAGCAGCCGACAGGGGGGTCTCGAGCAGTACTTC
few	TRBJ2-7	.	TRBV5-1	CASSAPGTVLYEQYF	TGCGCCAGCAGCGCCCCGGGGACTGTCCTCTACGAGCAGTACTTC
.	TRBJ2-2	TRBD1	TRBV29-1	CSVEAPRQGRVGELFF	TGCAGCGTTGAAGCCCCAAGACAGGGAAGGGTCGGGGAGCTGTTTTTT
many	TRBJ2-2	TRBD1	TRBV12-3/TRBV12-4	CASTQRQGAGELFF	TGTGCCAGCACCCAAAGACAGGGGGCTGGGGAGCTGTTTTTT
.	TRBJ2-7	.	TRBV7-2	CASSPSRTDYEQYF	TGTGCCAGCAGTCCTTCCCGGACAGACTACGAGCAGTACTTC
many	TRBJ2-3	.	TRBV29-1	CSVEPGGNTDTQYF	TGCAGCGTTGAACCGGGGGGCAACACAGATACGCAGTATTTT
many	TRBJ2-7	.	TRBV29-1	CSVALQVSYEQYF	TGCAGCGTTGCGTTACAGGTGTCCTACGAGCAGTACTTC
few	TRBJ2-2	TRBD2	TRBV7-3	CASSRALAGATGELFF	TGTGCCAGCAGCCGAGCACTAGCGGGAGCGACCGGGGAGCTGTTTTTT
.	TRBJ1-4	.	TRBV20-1	CSALRSGNEKLFF	TGCAGTGCTCTAAGGTCGGGAAATGAAAAACTGTTTTTT
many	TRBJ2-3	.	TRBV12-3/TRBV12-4	CASSNDRDYTDTQYF	TGTGCCAGCAGCAACGACAGGGACTACACAGATACGCAGTATTTT
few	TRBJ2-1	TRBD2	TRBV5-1	CASSLDGTSGSFRFF	TGCGCCAGCAGCTTGGATGGGACTAGCGGGAGCTTTCGGTTCTTC
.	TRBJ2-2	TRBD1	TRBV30	CAWSVLGTVPGELFF	TGTGCCTGGAGTGTACTGGGGACAGTCCCCGGGGAGCTGTTTTTT
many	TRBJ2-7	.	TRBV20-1	CSATGTVSYEQYF	TGCAGTGCCACCGGGACGGTAAGCTACGAGCAGTACTTC
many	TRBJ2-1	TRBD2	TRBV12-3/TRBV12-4	CASSSLADYNEQFF	TGTGCCAGCAGTTCGCTAGCGGACTACAATGAGCAGTTCTTC
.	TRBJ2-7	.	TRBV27	CASSSILKTGLGTYEQYF	TGTGCCAGCAGCTCCATACTCAAAACAGGTCTCGGCACCTACGAGCAGTACTTC
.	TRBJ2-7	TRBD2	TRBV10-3	CAISTTSGIDEQYF	TGTGCCATCAGTACCACTAGCGGGATCGACGAGCAGTACTTC
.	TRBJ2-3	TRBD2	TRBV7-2	CASSLNLAGAQDTQYF	TGTGCCAGCAGCTTGAATCTAGCGGGGGCACAAGATACGCAGTATTTT
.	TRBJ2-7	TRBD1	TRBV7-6	CASSSRDSQRDEQYF	TGTGCCAGCAGCTCCCGGGACAGCCAACGGGACGAGCAGTACTTC
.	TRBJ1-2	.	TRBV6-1	CAGRFTGANGYTF	TGTGCCGGACGTTTCACGGGGGCTAACGGCTACACCTTC
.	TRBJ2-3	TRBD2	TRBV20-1	CSASGLAVTDTQYF	TGCAGTGCTAGCGGACTAGCGGTCACAGATACGCAGTATTTT
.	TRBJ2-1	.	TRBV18	CASSPPQQGSYNEQFF	TGTGCCAGCTCACCACCGCAGCAGGGCTCCTACAATGAGCAGTTCTTC
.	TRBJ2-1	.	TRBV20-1	CSAPEGGDGEQFF	TGCAGTGCCCCGGAAGGCGGGGATGGTGAGCAGTTCTTC
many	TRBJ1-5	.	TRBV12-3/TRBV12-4	CASSLVWASNQPQHF	TGTGCCAGCAGTTTGGTTTGGGCTAGCAATCAGCCCCAGCATTTT
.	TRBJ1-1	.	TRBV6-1	CASSMQETNTEAFF	TGTGCCAGCAGTATGCAGGAGACTAACACTGAAGCTTTCTTT
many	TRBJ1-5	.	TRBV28	CASSATANQPQHF	TGTGCCAGCAGCGCTACAGCGAATCAGCCCCAGCATTTT
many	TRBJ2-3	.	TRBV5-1	CASSQGDTQYF	TGCGCCAGCAGTCAGGGTGATACGCAGTATTTT
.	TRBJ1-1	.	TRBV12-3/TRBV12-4	CASSLPHAGTEAFF	TGTGCCAGCAGCCTTCCCCACGCGGGCACTGAAGCTTTCTTT
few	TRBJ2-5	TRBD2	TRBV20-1	CSARRSGSIETQYF	TGCAGTGCTAGGCGCAGCGGGAGTATTGAGACCCAGTACTTC
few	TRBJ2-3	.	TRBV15	CATSKDPGGTDTQYF	TGTGCCACCAGCAAAGACCCCGGAGGCACAGATACGCAGTATTTT
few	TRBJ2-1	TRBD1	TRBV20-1	CSPQLPQGSEQFF	TGCAGTCCCCAGCTTCCACAGGGGAGTGAGCAGTTCTTC
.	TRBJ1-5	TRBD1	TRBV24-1	CATSDPRQGGSNQPQHF	TGTGCCACCAGTGATCCCCGACAGGGAGGGAGCAATCAGCCCCAGCATTTT
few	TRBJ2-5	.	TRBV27	CASSLAGGEETQYF	TGTGCCAGCAGTTTAGCCGGGGGAGAAGAGACCCAGTACTTC
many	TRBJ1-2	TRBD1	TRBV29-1	CSVEPTGIYGYTF	TGCAGCGTTGAACCGACAGGGATCTATGGCTACACCTTC
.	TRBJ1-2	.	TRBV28	CASSPGWHGYTF	TGTGCCAGCAGCCCGGGGTGGCATGGCTACACCTTC
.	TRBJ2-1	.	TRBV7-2	CASSPVAFNEQFF	TGTGCCAGCAGCCCGGTGGCTTTCAATGAGCAGTTCTTC
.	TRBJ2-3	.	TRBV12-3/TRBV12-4	CASSSSESTDTQYF	TGTGCCAGCAGTTCTAGCGAGAGCACAGATACGCAGTATTTT